The TCR beta chain described here comes from a study of shared clonotypes between healthy human individuals. Germline CDR1 SGHRS, CDR2 YFSETQ. Trimming stripped 3 bases from V and 5 bases from J, with 12 bases between. The CDR3 extends over 14 amino acids. TCRdb keeps only in-frame clones here, not all; method: immunoSEQ multiplex PCR. The data contain around 1.4 million clones, roughly 98.5% of them singletons. The chain recombines TRBV5-1 with TRBJ2-1, with D perhaps matching TRBD1 (5 bases). Sequences were obtained from naive CD4+ T cells sorted from blood. This sample's subset: CD45RA+ positively selected. This clonotype was obtained from a man younger than 45 in good health. CDR3 nucleotides: TGCGCCAGCAGCTGGGGCGGTACTAACAATGAGCAGTTCTTC. The encoded protein is CASSWGGTNNEQFF.